Below are 16 T cell receptor beta chains sequenced from a single sample in a study of blood T cell repertoires in COVID-19. The assay was immunoSEQ multiplex PCR, and TCRdb's table has in-frame clones only and misses some. The profile shows tens of thousands of clones, roughly 90% of them singletons. The sequencing sample was made of peripheral blood. The receptors derive from a human donor in a cohort sampled during active COVID-19.

In this sample, this clone turned up once. The chain couples TRBV7-8 to TRBJ1-2, with D possibly being TRBD1 (6 bases). Germline lookup yields CDR1 SGHVS and CDR2 FQNEAQ. The V and J ends lost 5 bases and 3 bases respectively, with 19 bases between them. The CDR3 is made up of 16 amino acids. The CDR3 here is CASSREVGGRDYGYTF. CDR3 sequence (DNA): TGTGCCAGCAGCCGAGAGGTCGGGGGGCGCGACTATGGCTACACCTTC.

V and J are TRBV7-2 and TRBJ1-3; 9 bases are a match to TRBD1. Unmatched junction bases numbered 9, after V lost 6 bases and J lost 0 bases. CDR1 is SGHTA, CDR2 FQGNSA, per germline. The CDR3 length is 17 residues. The CDR3 loop is CASSSPGQGFSGNTIYF. CDR3 sequence (DNA): TGTGCCAGCAGTTCCCCGGGACAGGGTTTCTCTGGAAACACCATATATTTT.

This sequence joins TRBV7-3 and TRBJ2-2, with D unclear. CDR1 and CDR2 from the germline V gene are SGHTA and FQGTGA. There are 14 residues in the CDR3. V was cut by 0 bases and J by 4 bases, with 6 bases left in between. CDR3 bases: TGTGCCAGCAGCTTAACTCGGTTCACCGGGGAGCTGTTTTTT. Its protein is CASSLTRFTGELFF.

The chain couples TRBV13 to TRBJ1-1; the D gene is possibly TRBD1 (5 bases). CDR3 length: 14 amino acids. The germline gives CDR1 PRHDT, CDR2 FYEKMQ (reference sequence). Deletions cut 1 base from V and 6 bases from J, with 12 bases between. The CDR3 DNA sequence: TGTGCCAGCAGCTTAGAAGGACACGGAGCTGAAGCTTTCTTT. Encoded protein: CASSLEGHGAEAFF.

The CDR3 reads CASSPEGTVIGVGYGYTF. The CDR3 bases are TGTGCCAGCAGCCCGGAGGGGACGGTAATCGGAGTAGGCTATGGCTACACCTTC. The V gene is TRBV3-1 (or the pseudogene TRBV3-2), the J gene TRBJ1-2, with TRBD1 as a possible D gene (5 bases). The CDR3 totals 18 residues. V was shortened by 4 bases and J by 4 bases, with 25 bases between the two germline ends. Germline CDR1 reads LGHDT; CDR2 reads YNNKEL (reference sequence).

Only a few counts were recorded for this clone. This chain uses TRBV3-1 (or the pseudogene TRBV3-2) with TRBJ1-5, with D possibly matching TRBD1 (5 bases). CDR3 length: 14 residues. The ends were cut back, 3 bases at V and 7 bases at J, with 13 bases in the middle. CDR1 and CDR2 (germline): LGHDT, YNNKEL (reference sequence). The CDR3 spells CASSQGQGGQPQHF. The CDR3 bases are TGTGCCAGCAGCCAGGGGCAGGGAGGACAGCCCCAGCATTTT.

This sequence joins TRBV3-1 (or the pseudogene TRBV3-2) and TRBJ2-1; weak D call: TRBD1 (5 bases). The ends were cut back, 2 bases at V and 0 bases at J, with 8 bases in the middle. The CDR3 is made up of 15 amino acids. Germline V gene data show CDR1 as LGHDT and CDR2 as YNNKEL (reference sequence). CDR3 coding DNA: TGTGCCAGCAGCCAATTTACAGGCTCCTACAATGAGCAGTTCTTC. It is translated as CASSQFTGSYNEQFF.

V and J are TRBV7-3 and TRBJ2-7; 11 bases agree with TRBD1. Germline CDR1 and CDR2: SGHTA and FQGTGA. V lost 5 bases, J lost 3 bases, and 6 bases stayed unmatched. This CDR3 has 15 residues. In DNA form, the CDR3 reads TGTGCCAGCAGCCCCGCCGGGACAGGGGGCTACGAGCAGTACTTC. Translating gives CASSPAGTGGYEQYF.

V gene TRBV5-6 combines with J gene TRBJ1-5; TRBD1 might be the D (5 bases). The germline gives CDR1 SGHDT, CDR2 YYEEEE. Deletions cut 2 bases from V and 4 bases from J, with 13 bases between. The CDR3 extends over 15 amino acids. The DNA of the CDR3 is TGTGCCAGCAGCTTACGGCAGGGTGGTAATCAGCCCCAGCATTTT. The encoded protein is CASSLRQGGNQPQHF.

The J gene is TRBJ2-3, the V gene TRBV6-2 or TRBV6-3; weak D call: TRBD2 (6 bases). The CDR3 covers 16 residues. Deletions cut 0 bases from V and 0 bases from J, with 10 bases between. Per germline, CDR1 MNHEY and CDR2 SVGEGT. CDR3 in amino acids: CASSYSRDFSTDTQYF. CDR3 nucleotide sequence: TGTGCCAGCAGTTACTCCAGGGACTTCAGCACAGATACGCAGTATTTT.

The table lists this clone with a count of one. J is TRBJ2-1 and V is TRBV19; D may be TRBD2 (5 bases). The germline CDR1 and CDR2 sequences are LNHDA and SQIVND (reference sequence). The V and J ends lost 4 bases and 4 bases respectively, with 8 bases between them. The CDR3 sequence is 13 residues long. CDR3 DNA sequence: TGTGCCAGTAGTACCCGCGGGTACAATGAGCAGTTCTTC. Residues: CASSTRGYNEQFF.

The CDR3 bases are TGTGCCAGCTCACTACAGGAAGAGACCCAGTACTTC. Amino acids: CASSLQEETQYF. J is TRBJ2-5 and V is TRBV18, with D maybe TRBD1 (5 bases). V was pared by 4 bases and J by 3 bases, with 6 bases between. The CDR3 sequence is 12 residues long. Germline V CDR1 and CDR2: KGHSH, LQKENI.

This chain connects TRBV25-1 to TRBJ2-1, with no clear D. V was cut by 3 bases and J by 4 bases, with 4 bases left in between. Looked up from germline, CDR1 is MGHDK and CDR2 is SYGVNS. This CDR3 comprises 12 residues. The CDR3 region is CASSDQYNEQFF. In DNA form, the CDR3 reads TGTGCCAGCAGTGACCAATACAATGAGCAGTTCTTC.

The gene calls are TRBV5-5 and TRBJ1-2; 9 positions agree with TRBD1. This CDR3 is built from 15 residues. Germline V gene sequence: CDR1 SGHKS, CDR2 YYEKEE (reference sequence). The V segment lost 4 bases and the J segment 3 bases; nucleotides outside the gene matches: 7. The CDR3 spells CASSPGTGFDYGYTF. The DNA of the CDR3 is TGTGCCAGCAGCCCCGGGACAGGGTTTGACTATGGCTACACCTTC.

The chain links TRBV7-2 to TRBJ2-3; 12 bases align to TRBD2. The trim removed 4 bases at V and 4 bases at J, leaving 15 bases unmatched. Germline CDR1 and CDR2: SGHTA and FQGNSA. This CDR3 contains 19 residues. The CDR3 DNA follows: TGTGCCAGCAGCTCCCCGGGGCTAGCGGGAGGGCTCCGCCCAGATACGCAGTATTTT. It specifies CASSSPGLAGGLRPDTQYF.

The gene calls are TRBV5-1 and TRBJ2-7, with D possibly being TRBD1 (5 bases). This CDR3 has 15 residues. V was clipped by 1 base and J by 5 bases, with 16 bases between them. CDR1 is SGHRS, CDR2 YFSETQ, per germline. The CDR3 region has the DNA TGCGCCAGCAGCTTGATGGCAGGGTCGGGTCACGAGCAGTACTTC. This sequence encodes CASSLMAGSGHEQYF.